One sample yielded the 14 T cell receptor beta chains listed below, sequenced in a study of TIL therapy for anti-PD-1-resistant metastatic lung cancer. Documented time point: pre-treatment sample, taken before nivolumab and TIL therapy. The immunoSEQ assay was v3. The repertoire was sequenced with immunoSEQ multiplex PCR; TCRdb's copy has only in-frame clones and lacks some. This sample carries tens of thousands of clones, approximately 86% of them seen once, and the ten largest clones take approximately 5%. The sample here was blood, taken at baseline. The receptors stem from a person aged 25 to 80 with non-small cell lung cancer.

This chain uses TRBV14 with TRBJ2-7, with D perhaps matching TRBD2 (6 bases). The CDR3 is 13 amino acids. Germline-derived CDR1 and CDR2 are SGHDN and FVKESK. Trimming shortened V by 0 bases and J by 7 bases, and 10 bases separated the two germline ends. CDR3 region: CASSQDHGGEQYF. CDR3 DNA: TGTGCCAGCAGCCAAGATCATGGGGGGGAGCAGTACTTC.

This clone has just one count. The chain carries TRBV5-1 and TRBJ1-2; no firm D call. V gave up 0 bases and J gave up 7 bases, with 16 bases separating them. The V gene's germline CDR1 is SGHRS and CDR2 YFSETQ. This CDR3 has 15 amino acids. CDR3 in DNA: TGCGCCAGCAGCTTGGGTTATGCGGTGGTGGGTGGCTACACCTTC. This codes for CASSLGYAVVGGYTF.

The chain joins TRBV20-1 to TRBJ1-4; D is uncertain. Trimming pared 3 bases from V and 8 bases from J, leaving 16 bases between. This CDR3 is built from 14 residues. CDR1 is DFQATT, CDR2 SNEGSKA, per germline (reference sequence). The CDR3 region has the DNA TGCAGTGCTAGTCAAGACCGGCCCGGGGAAAAACTGTTTTTT. This codes for CSASQDRPGEKLFF.

CDR3 DNA sequence: TGTGCCAGCAGCTCGGAGGGGGGGGACGGGCGCTCTGGAAACACCATATATTTT. Translation: CASSSEGGDGRSGNTIYF. The J gene is TRBJ1-3, the V gene TRBV7-2; a weak D match, TRBD1 (6 bases). V was pared by 4 bases and J by 0 bases, with 19 bases between. Germline values: CDR1 SGHTA, CDR2 FQGNSA. The CDR3 runs 18 residues.

The chain is built from TRBV4-2 and TRBJ2-5, with TRBD2 matching over 8 bases. J lost 5 bases, V lost 5 bases, and 7 bases had no gene match. Germline V gene data show CDR1 as LGHNA and CDR2 as YNFKEQ. CDR3 size: 14 residues. CDR3 sequence: CASSTGGLGETQYF. CDR3 nucleotide sequence: TGTGCCAGCAGCACGGGGGGGCTTGGGGAGACCCAGTACTTC.

CDR3 DNA: TGTGCCAGCAGTTTATCCGATAGCAATCAGCCCCAGCATTTT. The encoded protein is CASSLSDSNQPQHF. The chain couples TRBV27 to TRBJ1-5; no firm D call. The germline V and J ends were trimmed by 0 bases and 0 bases, with 3 bases remaining between them. Looked up from germline, CDR1 is MNHEY and CDR2 is SMNVEV (reference sequence). The CDR3 loop spans 14 amino acids.

This clone showed up just once. The gene calls are TRBV10-3 and TRBJ2-2; weak D call: TRBD1 (6 bases). Per germline, CDR1 ENHRY and CDR2 SYGVKD. The CDR3 has 15 amino acids. The ends were cut back, 7 bases at V and 3 bases at J, with 15 bases in the middle. The CDR3 here is CAINRQEGYTGELFF. The CDR3 region has the DNA TGTGCCATCAATAGACAGGAAGGTTACACCGGGGAGCTGTTTTTT.

This rearrangement joins TRBV10-3 to TRBJ2-5; D call uncertain. The CDR3 has 11 residues. CDR1 ENHRY and CDR2 SYGVKD come from the germline V gene. The ends were cut back, 7 bases at V and 7 bases at J, with 10 bases in the middle. CDR3 sequence (DNA): TGTGCCATCATGGTATCGGGGACCCAGTACTTC. Translating gives CAIMVSGTQYF.

The chain combines TRBV30 with TRBJ1-5; 7 bases fit TRBD1. The trim removed 7 bases at V and 6 bases at J, leaving 12 bases unmatched. Germline-derived CDR1 and CDR2 are GTSNPN and SVGIG (reference sequence). CDR3 length equals 14 residues. The CDR3 nucleotides read TGTGCCTTCAAGAGACAGGGTGGTGGTCAGCCCCAGCATTTT. This codes for CAFKRQGGGQPQHF.

This rearrangement joins TRBV19 to TRBJ2-1; 8 nucleotides match TRBD2. V was pared by 10 bases and J by 2 bases, with 10 bases of the junction left unmatched. The CDR3 covers 15 residues. CDR1 and CDR2 from the germline V gene are LNHDA and SQIVND (reference sequence). CDR3 DNA sequence: TGTGCCACCACCCTCGGGAGGGGACCCTACAATGAGCAGTTCTTC. Encoded protein: CATTLGRGPYNEQFF.

The V and J genes are TRBV5-1 and TRBJ1-6, with D perhaps matching TRBD1 (5 bases). V was clipped by 0 bases and J by 8 bases, with 12 bases between them. The germline V gene has CDR1 SGHRS and CDR2 YFSETQ. The CDR3 contains 15 residues. The CDR3 loop is CASSLDGREDSPLHF. Written as DNA, the CDR3 is TGCGCCAGCAGCTTGGACGGCAGGGAGGATTCACCCCTCCACTTT.

The V call is TRBV27, the J call TRBJ1-1; TRBD1 matches at 7 bases. CDR3 length equals 13 residues. Germline CDR1 is MNHEY and CDR2 is SMNVEV (reference sequence). The V and J ends lost 5 bases and 6 bases, in that order; junction bases with no gene match: 6. The CDR3 nucleotides are TGTGCCAGCAGTCTTTCAGGGGGGTCTGAAGCTTTCTTT. As protein: CASSLSGGSEAFF.

This sequence joins TRBV7-2 and TRBJ1-5, with TRBD1 identical over 7 bases. CDR1 is SGHTA and CDR2 is FQGNSA in the germline V gene. V shed 1 base, J shed 7 bases, and the junction held 7 bases outside the gene matches. The CDR3 covers 15 residues. The CDR3 spells CASSLDQGGRQPQHF. CDR3 DNA: TGTGCCAGCAGCTTAGATCAGGGGGGGCGGCAGCCCCAGCATTTT.

The chain links TRBV11-2 to TRBJ2-2; 8 bases are a match to TRBD1. The length of the CDR3 is 18 residues. CDR1 is SGHAT and CDR2 is FQNNGV in the germline V gene. The J segment lost 1 base and the V segment lost 4 bases, leaving 11 bases of the junction unmatched. CDR3 DNA sequence: TGTGCCAGCAGCTCTTCCATTGGGACAGGCTGGAACACCGGGGAGCTGTTTTTT. Protein sequence: CASSSSIGTGWNTGELFF. Drawing the rest from reference TRBV11-2 and TRBJ2-2, the complete variable domain is EAGVAQSPRYKIIEKRQSVAFWCNPISGHATLYWYQQILGQGPKLLIQFQNNGVVDDSQLPKDRFSAERLKGVDSTLKIQPAKLEDSAVYLCASSSSIGTGWNTGELFFGEGSRLTVL.